This paragraph reports one T cell receptor beta chain. Its antigen remains unidentified. These data come from a study of OX40 agonist ivuxolimab in advanced cancers. Using immunoSEQ multiplex PCR, the repertoire was profiled, and TCRdb retains in-frame clones only, with some absent. The table records 39,000 or so clones, about 89% of them present only once. The study's findings and limits: Specificity for antigen went undetermined in the expanded peripheral T cells. Among the lowest levels of clonal expansion were found in partial responders at 0.1-3.0 mg/kg.

V lost 2 bases and J lost 1, with 6 bases in between. CDR1 MNHNS and CDR2 SASEGT come from the germline V gene. The CDR3 sequence is 14 residues long. This chain connects TRBV6-1 to TRBJ1-3; the D is unclear. This sample comprised CD4+ or CD8+ T cells sorted from blood, obtained in a trial of the OX40 agonist ivuxolimab. This clonotype originated in an adult with an advanced solid tumor such as melanoma, head and neck, liver or kidney cancer. As DNA, the CDR3 is TGTGCCAGCAGTGAAAGCGGATCTGGAAACACCATATATTTT. This sequence encodes CASSESGSGNTIYF.